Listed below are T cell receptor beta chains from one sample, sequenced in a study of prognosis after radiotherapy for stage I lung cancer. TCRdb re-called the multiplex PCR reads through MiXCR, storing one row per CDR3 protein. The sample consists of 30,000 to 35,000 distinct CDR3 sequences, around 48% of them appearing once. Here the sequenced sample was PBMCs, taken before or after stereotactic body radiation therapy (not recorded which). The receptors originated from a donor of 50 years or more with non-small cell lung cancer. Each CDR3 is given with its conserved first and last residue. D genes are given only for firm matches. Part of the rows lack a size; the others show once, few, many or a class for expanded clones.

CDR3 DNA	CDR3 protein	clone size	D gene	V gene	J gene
TGTGCCAGCAGCTTAGTTCAGGGGGCTGCTGAAAAACTGTTTTTT	CASSLVQGAAEKLFF	many	TRBD1	TRBV7-2	TRBJ1-4
TGTGCCAGCAGCCCAAGGGGGACTAGCGGAAACAATGAGCAGTTCTTC	CASSPRGTSGNNEQFF	medium-sized	TRBD2	TRBV7-2	TRBJ2-1
TGCGCCAGCAGCTTTGCCGCTCTAGCGCTGACGGATACGCAGTATTTT	CASSFAALALTDTQYF	NA	NA	TRBV5-1	TRBJ2-3
TGTGCCAGCAACGCCGGGCGCAGAGCGGTCTTC	CASNAGRRAVF	many	NA	TRBV28	TRBJ2-1
TGTGCCAGCAGCTGGATCCCGGGCAGGGAAGTAGAAGAGACCCAGTACTTC	CASSWIPGREVEETQYF	many	NA	TRBV7-6	TRBJ2-5
TGTGCCAGCAGCAGGGGGTGGGAGAGCATATGCGAGCAGTACTTC	CASSRGWESICEQYF	once	TRBD1	TRBV6-2/TRBV6-3	TRBJ2-7
TGTGCCACCAGGGAGTCAGCGAAAGAGACCCAGTACTTC	CATRESAKETQYF	many	NA	TRBV24-1	TRBJ2-5
TGTGCCAGTAGCCAAGGGACAGGGGCTTTTCAGGTCGGGGAGCTGTTTTTT	CASSQGTGAFQVGELFF	many	TRBD1	TRBV19	TRBJ2-2
TGTGCCAGCACACTCCCAGCACCTGGTACGGACTACACCTTC	CASTLPAPGTDYTF	NA	NA	TRBV6-1	TRBJ1-2
TGTGCCAGCAGTGTGGAGGGATCGAATTCACCCCTCCACTTT	CASSVEGSNSPLHF	many	NA	TRBV2	TRBJ1-6
TGTGCCAGCAGTGTAAGGGGCCCTGTGGCCAACTTCCTGACTTTC	CASSVRGPVANFLTF	NA	NA	TRBV12-3/TRBV12-4	TRBJ2-6
TGTGCCAGCACCATTTGGTGGCTTCAAGAGACCCAGTACTTC	CASTIWWLQETQYF	many	NA	TRBV9	TRBJ2-5
TGTGCCAGCAAGTACGGGGGCGGGAGTGCTTTCTTT	CASKYGGGSAFF	many	NA	TRBV12-3/TRBV12-4	TRBJ1-1
TGTGCCAGCTCACTGGACCCGAACATTCAGTACTTC	CASSLDPNIQYF	many	NA	TRBV6-1	TRBJ2-4
TGCAGTGCTAGCACCGGGGGGGAGAACTATGGCTACACCTTC	CSASTGGENYGYTF	NA	NA	TRBV20-1	TRBJ1-2
TGTGCCAGCAGTCACCTACTAACAACTAATGAAAAACTGTTTTTT	CASSHLLTTNEKLFF	many	NA	TRBV6-2/TRBV6-3	TRBJ1-4
TGCAGTGCGCCCATCACCCGCGAGCAGTACTTC	CSAPITREQYF	many	NA	TRBV20-1	TRBJ2-7
TGCGCCAGCAGCTGGGGTCGGGACCGGTCCTACGAGCAGTACTTC	CASSWGRDRSYEQYF	NA	NA	TRBV5-1	TRBJ2-7
TGTGCCTGGAGTGCAGTGGGGAGGACCCAGTACTTC	CAWSAVGRTQYF	medium-sized	NA	TRBV30	TRBJ2-5
TGTGCCAGCAGTTTAAACCAGCCCCCAACCTTC	CASSLNQPPTF	medium-sized	NA	TRBV28	TRBJ1-2
TGTGCCAGCAGTTTACACCCGACAGGGAGGGAGACCCAGTACTTC	CASSLHPTGRETQYF	many	NA	TRBV28	TRBJ2-5
TGTGCCAGCAGCGCCCCCAGAGGGTACGGGGAGCTGTTTTTT	CASSAPRGYGELFF	medium-sized	NA	TRBV7-2	TRBJ2-2
TGTGCCAGTATGAAACGGGGGACGCGGGGCACAGATACGCAGTATTTT	CASMKRGTRGTDTQYF	many	NA	TRBV11-2	TRBJ2-3
TGTGCCAGTAGTATCCTCGACGCTGGATATGGCTACACCTTC	CASSILDAGYGYTF	NA	NA	TRBV19	TRBJ1-2
TGCGCCAGCAGCTTCACCTCTGGGGCCAACGTCCTGACTTTC	CASSFTSGANVLTF	many	NA	TRBV5-1	TRBJ2-6
TGTGCCAGCAGTTTCACGGGGGGCGAAGCTTTCTTT	CASSFTGGEAFF	many	NA	TRBV6-5	TRBJ1-1
TGTGCCAGCAGTGTTGGCGGACAGGGTAGGGCCTACGAGCAGTACTTC	CASSVGGQGRAYEQYF	many	TRBD1	TRBV7-2	TRBJ2-7
TGTGCCAGCAGTTTTGCCTACGAGCAGTACTTC	CASSFAYEQYF	many	NA	TRBV12-3/TRBV12-4	TRBJ2-7
TGTGCCATCTTGGAGGGGTCTAATTCACCCCTCCACTTT	CAILEGSNSPLHF	NA	NA	TRBV6-1	TRBJ1-6
TGCAGTGTTAGCTTAGGGCAGGGGGTAGAGACCCAGTACTTC	CSVSLGQGVETQYF	NA	TRBD1	TRBV20-1	TRBJ2-5
TGTGCCAGCAGCAGGACAAGTTCACCCCTCCACTTT	CASSRTSSPLHF	many	NA	TRBV3-1	TRBJ1-6
TGCAGTGCTAGAGTTCCTAGGGTGTATGACCCCGAGCAGTACTTC	CSARVPRVYDPEQYF	NA	NA	TRBV20-1	TRBJ2-7
TGTGCCAGCAGCTTGGGACTAGCGGGTGCCTACGAGCAGTACTTC	CASSLGLAGAYEQYF	NA	TRBD2	TRBV11-2	TRBJ2-7
TGCAGTGCCCCGCCCCCCGCGGGGAACGAGCAGTACTTC	CSAPPPAGNEQYF	many	NA	TRBV20-1	TRBJ2-7
TGTGCCAGCAGCACCGGTCAGGGGACAGGGTCGTTGGCAGATACGCAGTATTTT	CASSTGQGTGSLADTQYF	NA	TRBD1	TRBV7-9	TRBJ2-3
TGTGCCAGCAGTTACAGGGCCCCCAACTACGAGCAGTACTTC	CASSYRAPNYEQYF	NA	NA	TRBV12-3/TRBV12-4	TRBJ2-7
TGTGCCAGCATCGCCGCATCCGGGACAGCCCCTTTAATCACCTTC	CASIAASGTAPLITF	NA	TRBD1	TRBV7-2	TRBJ1-2
TGTGCCAGCAGCTTTCCTCGGTCTTCCGGAAAAACAATATATTTT	CASSFPRSSGKTIYF	NA	NA	TRBV7-8	TRBJ1-3
TGTGCCAGCAGCCCGGGTACTATCGGGCGCGGTACGCAGTATTTT	CASSPGTIGRGTQYF	NA	NA	TRBV7-2	TRBJ2-3
TGTGCCAGCAGTGGGAATGAGCAGTTCTTC	CASSGNEQFF	many	NA	TRBV12-3/TRBV12-4	TRBJ2-1
TGTGCCAGCATTTTAGGAGGGTTTCAGAGTCAGCCCCAGCATTTT	CASILGGFQSQPQHF	NA	NA	TRBV28	TRBJ1-5
TGTGCCAGCAGTGAAGGGGTCGACACGCAGTATTTT	CASSEGVDTQYF	many	NA	TRBV6-1	TRBJ2-3
TGTGCCAGCGGCCCGGGACTAGCGGGAGTAGATGAGCAGTTCTTC	CASGPGLAGVDEQFF	NA	TRBD2	TRBV12-3/TRBV12-4	TRBJ2-1
TGTGCCAGCAGTTTCCCGGGACTAGATGAGCAGTTCTTC	CASSFPGLDEQFF	medium-sized	TRBD2	TRBV12-3/TRBV12-4	TRBJ2-1